A single sample is the source of the 25 T cell receptor beta chains below, sequenced in a study of T cells in Graves' hyperthyroidism and ophthalmopathy. TCR beta CDR3 regions were amplified from RNA transcripts. Researchers ran a first-round RT-PCR on the TCR CDR3 using the HTBI primer set. Using its own MiXCR run on the multiplex PCR reads, TCRdb lists one record per CDR3 protein. The sample shows some 460,000 distinct CDR3 sequences, less than 20% of them seen only once. Sequencing was performed on blood. The receptors originated from a woman younger than 35 with Graves' hyperthyroidism.

The chain carries TRBV27 and TRBJ2-1; 7 bases are a match to TRBD1. The CDR3 has 17 residues. V gave up 6 bases and J gave up 12 bases; unmatched junction bases: 23. Germline-derived CDR1 and CDR2 are MNHEY and SMNVEV (reference sequence). The CDR3 protein is CASRPVQGVIRLKGQFF. The CDR3, as DNA: TGTGCCAGCAGGCCCGTTCAGGGGGTCATCCGTCTCAAAGGGCAGTTCTTC.

As for this clonotype: A much larger clone lies one base from this, so it may be a read error. In this CDR3 the conserved last residue, phenylalanine or tryptophan, is missing, so a read error is likely. This chain connects TRBV6-1 to TRBJ2-5; 11 bases are shared with TRBD2. From germline, CDR1 is MNHNS and CDR2 SASEGT. J lost 3 bases, V lost 6 bases, and 6 bases had no gene match. CDR3 length: 15 amino acids. CDR3 coding DNA: TGTGCCAGCAGCGCGGCTAGCGGGGGGAAAGAGACCCAGTACTTG. Protein sequence: CASSAASGGKETQYL.

This clonotype was observed a handful of times. The V call is TRBV28, the J call TRBJ2-1; D is possibly TRBD1 (6 bases). The DNA end favors TRBJ2-7, so the J call may be wrong. Germline V gene lookup returns CDR1 MDHEN and CDR2 SYDVKM. The CDR3 totals 15 residues. CDR3 region: CASSSPGETYNEQYF. CDR3 in DNA: TGTGCCAGCAGTTCCCCAGGGGAAACCTACAATGAGCAGTACTTC.

This clonotype was counted a few times. This chain uses TRBV29-1 with TRBJ2-3; TRBD1 or TRBD2 may be the D gene (5 bases each). Germline V gene lookup returns CDR1 SQVTM and CDR2 ANQGSEA. V was clipped by 3 bases and J by 2 bases, with 9 bases between them. This CDR3 has 13 amino acids. The chain's CDR3 is CSVDRDLTDTQYF. The DNA for the CDR3 is TGCAGCGTTGATCGGGACCTCACAGATACGCAGTATTTT.

This clonotype was detected many times. This rearrangement joins TRBV20-1 to TRBJ2-6; D gene unclear. Deletions cut 5 bases from V and 0 bases from J, with 8 bases between. The CDR3 is 14 residues long. Germline-derived CDR1 and CDR2 are DFQATT and SNEGSKA (reference sequence). The CDR3 sequence: CSAGRPSGANVLTF. DNA of the CDR3: TGCAGTGCTGGGCGGCCCTCTGGGGCCAACGTCCTGACTTTC.

This clonotype was detected many times. The chain links TRBV7-2 to TRBJ1-2; 9 bases are shared with TRBD1. Germline-derived CDR1 and CDR2 are SGHTA and FQGNSA. The CDR3 loop spans 16 amino acids. The J segment lost 2 bases and the V segment lost 5 bases, leaving 9 bases of the junction unmatched. The CDR3: CASSASGTGINYGYTF. In DNA form, the CDR3 reads TGTGCCAGCAGCGCCTCCGGGACAGGGATAAACTATGGCTACACCTTC.

This clonotype was observed a handful of times. The rearrangement joins TRBV7-2 to TRBJ1-1; perhaps TRBD1 as D (6 bases). Trimming took 2 bases from V and 8 from J, leaving 15 bases between them. Germline values: CDR1 SGHTA, CDR2 FQGNSA. The CDR3 is 14 amino acids. The CDR3 here is CASSLSRGKAEAFF. The CDR3 bases are TGTGCCAGCAGCTTATCCAGGGGAAAGGCCGAAGCTTTCTTT.

This clonotype was seen many times. The CDR3 sequence is CASRGTSISYEQYF. The CDR3 nucleotides are TGTGCCAGCAGAGGGACTAGCATCTCCTACGAGCAGTACTTC. The chain links TRBV28 to TRBJ2-7; 9 positions agree with TRBD2. The ends lost 6 bases at V and 0 bases at J; junction bases unmatched: 3. The germline CDR1 and CDR2 sequences are MDHEN and SYDVKM. CDR3 length: 14 residues.

This clonotype was counted many times. The chain combines TRBV2 with TRBJ2-7; 15 bases align to TRBD2. The CDR3 extends over 15 amino acids. Germline V gene sequence: CDR1 SNHLY, CDR2 FYNNEI. V shed 8 bases, J shed 2 bases, and the junction held 4 bases outside the gene matches. This CDR3 is CASGTSGRPPYEQYF. CDR3 nucleotide sequence: TGTGCCAGCGGGACTAGCGGGAGGCCCCCCTACGAGCAGTACTTC.

This clonotype appeared many times. This sequence joins TRBV29-1 and TRBJ1-2; D uncertain. Per germline, CDR1 SQVTM and CDR2 ANQGSEA. Trimming pared 4 bases from V and 7 bases from J, leaving 16 bases between. The CDR3 extends over 13 amino acids. The chain's CDR3 is CSVAWGSYGGYTF. In DNA form, the CDR3 reads TGCAGCGTTGCTTGGGGATCGTACGGTGGCTACACCTTC. Full variable domain (remainder filled in from reference TRBV29-1 and TRBJ1-2): SAVISQKPSRDICQRGTSLTIQCQVDSQVTMMFWYRQQPGQSLTLIATANQGSEATYESGFVIDKFPISRPNLTFSTLTVSNMSPEDSSIYLCSVAWGSYGGYTFGSGTRLTVV.

The chain couples TRBV12-5 to TRBJ2-1; a possible D gene is TRBD2 (5 bases). The CDR3 is made up of 14 amino acids. Germline V gene sequence: CDR1 LGHNT, CDR2 FRNRAP. With 1 base removed from V and 9 bases from J, the gap between germline ends came to 13 bases. CDR3 nucleotide sequence: TGTGCTAGTGGTTTGGGGGAAAGAGGGAGTGAGCAGTTCTTC. Encoded protein: CASGLGERGSEQFF.

V gene TRBV4-1 combines with J gene TRBJ2-7; a possible D gene is TRBD2 (5 bases). V was shortened by 3 bases and J by 6 bases, with 21 bases between the two germline ends. The CDR3 runs to 16 residues. In germline, CDR1 is MGHRA, CDR2 YSYEKL. CDR3 amino acids: CASSQPYARERAEQYF. For the CDR3, the DNA is TGCGCCAGCAGCCAGCCATACGCGCGTGAGAGGGCCGAGCAGTACTTC.

This clonotype has a count of ten or more. The J gene is TRBJ2-3, the V gene TRBV28; 15 bases align to TRBD2. Germline V gives CDR1 MDHEN, CDR2 SYDVKM. V was clipped by 4 bases and J by 1 base; unmatched bases: 9. This CDR3 is 19 amino acids long. CDR3 region: CASSSPGLAGGFGTDTQYF. CDR3 DNA: TGTGCCAGCAGTTCCCCGGGACTAGCGGGAGGATTTGGCACAGATACGCAGTATTTT.

The chain carries TRBV9 and TRBJ1-5; perhaps TRBD1 as D (6 bases). Germline values: CDR1 SGDLS, CDR2 YYNGEE. The V and J ends lost 3 bases and 1 base respectively, with 14 bases between them. The CDR3 has 16 residues. Written as DNA, the CDR3 is TGTGCCAGCAGCGGCGGGAGGGGGGACAGCAATCAGCCCCAGCATTTT. Translation gives CASSGGRGDSNQPQHF.

Only a few counts were recorded for this clonotype. The J gene is TRBJ2-1, the V gene TRBV25-1; D not resolved. The CDR3 covers 15 residues. Germline CDR1 reads MGHDK; CDR2 reads SYGVNS. Trimming pared 5 bases from V and 4 bases from J, leaving 15 bases between. Here the CDR3 DNA reads TGTGCCAGCAGTCGACCTATCGCCAATTACAATGAGCAGTTCTTC. Protein product: CASSRPIANYNEQFF.

The CDR3 sequence: CASSSHRGLNTGELFF. Written as DNA, the CDR3 is TGTGCCAGCAGCTCCCACAGAGGATTGAACACCGGGGAGCTGTTTTTT. This chain uses TRBV11-2 with TRBJ2-2, with D hard to call. The V gene's germline CDR1 is SGHAT and CDR2 FQNNGV. This CDR3 has 16 residues. V was clipped by 4 bases and J by 1 base, with 13 bases between them.

This clonotype has only a few counts. The V call is TRBV12-3 or TRBV12-4, the J call TRBJ2-1, with unresolved D. The CDR3 totals 15 residues. Between the trimmed V and J ends, which lost 5 bases and 7 bases, there was a span of 18 bases. The CDR3 coding sequence is TGTGCCAGCAGTCGACAAGGATGGGTCCCTAATGAGCAGTTCTTC. The encoded protein is CASSRQGWVPNEQFF.

This chain's CDR3 is CASSPTSGEQYF. The CDR3 DNA follows: TGTGCCAGCAGCCCGACTAGCGGGGAGCAGTACTTC. The genes are TRBV5-8 and TRBJ2-7; 10 bases are shared with TRBD2. CDR1 SGHTS and CDR2 YDEGEE come from the germline V gene. The CDR3 totals 12 residues. Trimming removed 4 bases from V and 7 bases from J; junction bases left unmatched: 2.

This clonotype was seen ten or more times. V and J are TRBV28 and TRBJ2-5; 8 positions agree with TRBD1. The trim removed 2 bases at V and 4 bases at J, leaving 0 bases unmatched. The CDR3 runs 13 residues. The germline CDR1 and CDR2 sequences are MDHEN and SYDVKM. The CDR3 region has the DNA TGTGCCAGCAGTTTAGGACAGGGAGAGACCCAGTACTTC. It specifies CASSLGQGETQYF.

Note on this clonotype: A read error may explain this, as a much larger clone is one base away. The chain combines TRBV5-1 with TRBJ1-1; D is unclear. The CDR3 loop spans 14 amino acids. Trimming removed 1 base from V and 5 bases from J, with 12 bases in between. Germline assignment: CDR1 SGHRS and CDR2 YFSETQ. This chain's CDR3 is CASSLSQAGTEAFF. The CDR3 region has the DNA TGCGCCAGCAGCTTGTCCCAGGCGGGTACTGAAGCTTTCTTT.

There are a few counts of this clonotype. The rearrangement links TRBV6-2 or TRBV6-3 to TRBJ2-5, with D tentatively TRBD1 or TRBD2 (6 bases each). The CDR3 consists of 14 residues. Germline loops: CDR1 MNHEY, CDR2 SVGEGT. V lost 2 bases and J lost 4, with 11 bases in between. In nucleotides, the CDR3 is TGTGCCAGCAGTTACGGCCGGGGGCTAGAGACCCAGTACTTC. It codes for CASSYGRGLETQYF.

This clonotype was seen many times. The chain couples TRBV12-3 or TRBV12-4 to TRBJ2-3, with 9 bases fitting TRBD2. V dropped 10 bases and J dropped 5; count of bases not matched to a gene: 10. The CDR3 covers 14 residues. The CDR3 DNA is TGTGCCACCCTGAAGCGGGAGGTAAAAGATACGCAGTATTTT. It is translated as CATLKREVKDTQYF.

This clonotype was recorded many times. The genes are TRBV20-1 and TRBJ2-7, with 8 bases fitting TRBD2. After removal of 7 bases from V and 2 bases from J, the junction contained 13 bases not matched to a gene. The CDR3 sequence is 15 residues long. Germline CDR1 is DFQATT and CDR2 is SNEGSKA (reference sequence). The CDR3 nucleotides read TGCAGTGGTACCATCCCGGGGGGGGGACCCTACGAGCAGTACTTC. This sequence encodes CSGTIPGGGPYEQYF.

The chain links TRBV3-1 to TRBJ2-1; TRBD2 matches at 15 bases. The J segment lost 4 bases and the V segment lost 1 base, leaving 2 bases of the junction unmatched. This CDR3 region has 17 residues. CDR1 LGHDT and CDR2 YNNKEL come from the germline V gene (reference sequence). The DNA of the CDR3 is TGTGCCAGCAGCCAAGGGACTAGCGGGGGGGGTTACAATGAGCAGTTCTTC. Translating it yields CASSQGTSGGGYNEQFF.

This chain uses TRBV20-1 with TRBJ2-3; 13 nucleotides agree with TRBD2. The junction had 10 bases not matched to a gene; V was cut back by 6 bases and J by 4 bases. The CDR3 spans 16 residues. Germline V gene lookup returns CDR1 DFQATT and CDR2 SNEGSKA (reference sequence). The CDR3 coding sequence is TGCAGTGCGACCCCTACTAGCGGGGGGGCCCCAGATACGCAGTATTTT. Encoded protein: CSATPTSGGAPDTQYF.